What follows are 6 T cell receptor beta chains derived from one specimen sequenced in a study of T-cell reconstitution after alpha-beta-depleted transplantation in children. Construction of the TCRbeta library involved unique molecular identifiers. TCRdb reanalysed the PCR reads using MiXCR and keeps one entry per CDR3 protein. Seen here are approximately 340,000 distinct CDR3 sequences, about 9.3% observed once, and the top ten hold 2.4%. The sample consisted of PBMCs from the stem cell graft donor, taken from the stem cell graft. These TCRs come from a human donor who donated a stem cell graft to a child with acute lymphoblastic leukemia.

The rearrangement uses TRBV5-1 and TRBJ1-2; tentatively, D is TRBD1 (5 bases). This CDR3 has 16 amino acids. With 4 bases removed from V and 2 bases from J, the gap between germline ends came to 18 bases. CDR1 SGHRS and CDR2 YFSETQ come from the germline V gene. CDR3 sequence: CASSLDFPGDNYGYTF. The DNA for the CDR3 is TGCGCCAGCAGCCTGGACTTCCCCGGGGACAACTATGGCTACACCTTC.

This clonotype was recorded at least ten times. The chain carries TRBV4-3 and TRBJ2-3; the match to TRBD1 covers 9 bases. Germline V CDR1 and CDR2: LGHNA, YSLEER. After removal of 3 bases from V and 1 base from J, the junction contained 2 bases not matched to a gene. There are 15 residues in the CDR3. CDR3 nucleotide sequence: TGCGCCAGCAGCCAGCGGACAGGGGGCACAGATACGCAGTATTTT. Residues: CASSQRTGGTDTQYF.

V and J are TRBV20-1 and TRBJ2-3; the match to TRBD2 covers 8 bases. This CDR3 comprises 12 residues. Looked up from germline, CDR1 is DFQATT and CDR2 is SNEGSKA (reference sequence). Trimming at V came to 8 bases and at J to 3 bases, leaving 4 bases not matched to a gene. The CDR3 sequence: CSSGSSTDTQYF. DNA of the CDR3: TGCAGTAGCGGGAGTAGTACAGATACGCAGTATTTT.

A few counts support this clonotype. The gene calls are TRBV20-1 and TRBJ2-2; 13 nucleotides agree with TRBD2. CDR1 and CDR2 from the germline V gene are DFQATT and SNEGSKA (reference sequence). CDR3 length equals 16 residues. The V gene end was trimmed by 6 bases and the J gene end by 4 bases; junction bases not matched to a gene: 8. CDR3 nucleotide sequence: TGCAGTGCAAGACTAGCGGGAGGCCTAATCACCGGGGAGCTGTTTTTT. Its translation: CSARLAGGLITGELFF.

This clonotype was observed many times. The chain has TRBV29-1 and TRBJ1-5; tentative D call: TRBD1 (6 bases). V shed 6 bases and J shed 0 bases, with 15 bases lying between them. Germline V gives CDR1 SQVTM, CDR2 ANQGSEA. CDR3 length equals 15 residues. The CDR3, as DNA: TGCAGCGTCTACAGGGAGCGTTATAGCAATCAGCCCCAGCATTTT. Residues: CSVYRERYSNQPQHF.

This clonotype was seen more than once but under ten times. The chain recombines TRBV4-1 with TRBJ2-1; D tentatively reads TRBD1 or TRBD2 (5 bases each). CDR3 length: 14 amino acids. Germline V gene lookup returns CDR1 MGHRA and CDR2 YSYEKL. Trimming shortened V by 6 bases and J by 2 bases, and 11 bases separated the two germline ends. CDR3 in amino acids: CASRNRDPYNEQFF. Here the CDR3 DNA reads TGCGCCAGCAGGAACCGGGACCCCTACAATGAGCAGTTCTTC.